This TCR beta chain comes out of a study of T cell changes during pregnancy in multiple sclerosis. Measured with immunoSEQ multiplex PCR; TCRdb has only the in-frame clones, and not every one. The table has 70,000 or so clones, just over 90% seen once; the top ten hold less than 0.45%. The CDR3 sequence is 13 residues long. Germline V gives CDR1 SGHNT, CDR2 YENEEA. V shed 7 bases and J shed 3 bases, with 12 bases lying between them. The material was CD4+ T cells from peripheral blood mononuclear cells, obtained before pregnancy. The TCR was taken from a female donor with multiple sclerosis, enrolled in a pregnancy study. The chain carries TRBV11-3 and TRBJ1-2, with unresolved D. CDR3 loop: CASTSDGDYGYTF. CDR3 bases: TGTGCCAGCACCTCTGACGGAGACTATGGCTACACCTTC.